The 3 T cell receptor beta chains listed next were all sequenced from one sample in a study of CD8+CD57+ T cells in acquired aplastic anemia. CDR3 and TCR beta VDJ profiling relied on a genomic DNA template. One entry per CDR3 protein, called by TCRdb with MiXCR from the reads. The table has hundreds of thousands of distinct CDR3 sequences, approximately 70% seen once; the top ten hold 4%. Sequenced: sorted CD4+, CD8+, or CD8+CD57+ T cells (not recorded which) from PBMCs. The receptors originated from a human donor in good health, serving as a control.

J is TRBJ2-2 and V is TRBV7-2; 7 nucleotides align to TRBD2. This CDR3 region has 15 residues. The trim removed 5 bases at V and 16 bases at J, leaving 19 bases unmatched. Germline CDR1 reads SGHTA; CDR2 reads FQGNSA. In nucleotides, the CDR3 is TGTGCCAGCAGCCCCCCTAGGGCAGGGCGGGAGAAGCAGTTTTTT. Translated, it gives CASSPPRAGREKQFF.

This clonotype showed up many times. This chain uses TRBV29-1 with TRBJ2-1; D uncertain. CDR1 is SQVTM and CDR2 is ANQGSEA in the germline V gene. The CDR3 consists of 15 residues. V was shortened by 5 bases and J by 0 bases, with 14 bases between the two germline ends. The CDR3 bases are TGCAGCGTTAGTCTCCCAGCCAGCTCCTACAATGAGCAGTTCTTC. It encodes CSVSLPASSYNEQFF.

At least ten counts were recorded for this clonotype. V is TRBV9 and J is TRBJ2-5; tentative D call: TRBD2 (6 bases). This CDR3 has 16 residues. V lost 4 bases and J 5 bases, leaving 21 bases between the germline ends. Per germline, CDR1 SGDLS and CDR2 YYNGEE. DNA for the CDR3: TGTGCCAGCAGCTTACCAGGAGCGACGGGGGTGGAGACCCAGTACTTC. This translates into CASSLPGATGVETQYF.